The rows below give T cell receptor beta chains drawn from one sample of a study of cytomegalovirus exposure and HLA in healthy donors. This table comes from immunoSEQ multiplex PCR, and its TCRdb copy is limited to in-frame clones, with some not included. The sample has 130,000 to 150,000 clones; about four fifths are singletons. Sequencing input: PBMCs. These receptors were obtained from a man aged 35 to 55 in good health and CMV-seronegative. Both conserved end residues are part of each CDR3. Each record gives: J gene, V gene, clone size, D gene, CDR3 length, CDR3 DNA, CDR3 protein. A D gene is named only where the DNA matches it firmly. Size is omitted from some rows. Given values are once, few, many or a class for expanded clones.

J: TRBJ1-5; V: TRBV19; size: NA; D: TRBD1; length: 19; DNA: TGTGCCAGTAGTATTTTAGGGGCAGGGGGTTACCGCCCTTTCCTGCCCCAGCATTTT; CDR3: CASSILGAGGYRPFLPQHF
J: TRBJ2-7; V: TRBV7-2; size: NA; D: TRBD2; length: 15; DNA: TGTGCCAGCAGCCAACTAGCGGGGGGGCGGTACGAGCAGTACTTC; CDR3: CASSQLAGGRYEQYF
J: TRBJ2-7; V: TRBV4-1; size: NA; D: NA; length: 13; DNA: TGCGCCAGCAGGCCGGACTTCTCCTACGAGCAGTACTTC; CDR3: CASRPDFSYEQYF
J: TRBJ1-2; V: TRBV18; size: NA; D: NA; length: 15; DNA: TGTGCCAGCTCACCTTCGGCAGGGGCCAACTATGGCTACACCTTC; CDR3: CASSPSAGANYGYTF
J: TRBJ2-5; V: TRBV7-2; size: NA; D: NA; length: 14; DNA: TGTGCCAGCAGCTTAGGTATGGGGGCGGAGACCCAGTACTTC; CDR3: CASSLGMGAETQYF
J: TRBJ2-3; V: TRBV25-1; size: NA; D: NA; length: 12; DNA: TGTGCCAGCAGTGAACTAGCCGATACGCAGTATTTT; CDR3: CASSELADTQYF
J: TRBJ2-3; V: TRBV5-1; size: few; D: NA; length: 13; DNA: TGCGCCAGCAGCCGAACAATCGCAGATACGCAGTATTTT; CDR3: CASSRTIADTQYF
J: TRBJ2-1; V: TRBV6-6; size: NA; D: NA; length: 13; DNA: TGTGCCAGCAGGCGTACAGGGCTCAATGAGCAGTTCTTC; CDR3: CASRRTGLNEQFF
J: TRBJ1-2; V: TRBV7-9; size: NA; D: NA; length: 15; DNA: TGTGCCAGCAGCTTAGAATATGGGGCGGTCTATGGCTACACCTTC; CDR3: CASSLEYGAVYGYTF
J: TRBJ1-6; V: TRBV4-3; size: few; D: NA; length: 13; DNA: TGCGCCAGCAGCCAAGATACGGGTTCACCCCTCCACTTT; CDR3: CASSQDTGSPLHF
J: TRBJ2-7; V: TRBV18; size: NA; D: TRBD1; length: 14; DNA: TGTGCCAGCTCAACGGGACAGGTGTCCTACGAGCAGTACTTC; CDR3: CASSTGQVSYEQYF
J: TRBJ1-6; V: TRBV6-5; size: NA; D: TRBD1; length: 14; DNA: TGTGCCAGCAGGGTGGGACAGGGACGCTCACCCCTCCACTTT; CDR3: CASRVGQGRSPLHF
J: TRBJ2-7; V: TRBV2; size: once; D: TRBD1; length: 15; DNA: TGTGCCAGCCGAGGACAGGGCGGTAAAGTCTACGAGCAGTACTTC; CDR3: CASRGQGGKVYEQYF
J: TRBJ1-5; V: TRBV5-1; size: NA; D: NA; length: 16; DNA: TGCGCCAGCAGCTTGGTTCCAGGGGCCATCATTCAGCCCCAGCATTTT; CDR3: CASSLVPGAIIQPQHF
J: TRBJ2-1; V: TRBV5-4; size: NA; D: TRBD2; length: 16; DNA: TGTGCCAGCAGCCCTCTCGGGGGAGGGGCCTACAATGAGCAGTTCTTC; CDR3: CASSPLGGGAYNEQFF
J: TRBJ1-5; V: TRBV23-1; size: NA; D: TRBD1; length: 17; DNA: TGCGCCAGCAGTCAATCCTTATACGACAGGGGAAATCAGCCCCAGCATTTT; CDR3: CASSQSLYDRGNQPQHF
J: TRBJ2-5; V: TRBV5-6; size: NA; D: NA; length: 13; DNA: TGTGCCAGCAGCTCGGGGGACGGAGAGACCCAGTACTTC; CDR3: CASSSGDGETQYF
J: TRBJ2-3; V: TRBV2; size: NA; D: TRBD2; length: 17; DNA: TGTGCCAGCAGTGCAATAGCGGGGGGGATATCCGGGGGTACGCAGTATTTT; CDR3: CASSAIAGGISGGTQYF
J: TRBJ2-1; V: TRBV27; size: NA; D: TRBD2; length: 13; DNA: TGTGCCATCAAGCGGGGCGGGGTGAATGAGCAGTTCTTC; CDR3: CAIKRGGVNEQFF
J: TRBJ2-5; V: TRBV7-2; size: NA; D: NA; length: 13; DNA: TGTGCCAGCAGCTTAAGGGGATCGGAGACCCAGTACTTC; CDR3: CASSLRGSETQYF
J: TRBJ1-6; V: TRBV6-5; size: NA; D: NA; length: 15; DNA: TGTGCCAGCACTAAAGCGGGGGCCTATAATTCACCCCTCCACTTT; CDR3: CASTKAGAYNSPLHF
J: TRBJ2-5; V: TRBV19; size: NA; D: TRBD2; length: 22; DNA: TGTGCCAGTAGTTCCCGCTCCACTCCGGGACAGGGACTAGCGGGGGGGCTCGAAACCCAGTACTTC; CDR3: CASSSRSTPGQGLAGGLETQYF
J: TRBJ2-2; V: TRBV6-5; size: NA; D: TRBD1; length: 15; DNA: TGTGCCAGCAGCCGGGACAGGGGGAACACCGGGGAGCTGTTTTTT; CDR3: CASSRDRGNTGELFF
J: TRBJ2-5; V: TRBV28; size: NA; D: NA; length: 14; DNA: TGTGCCAGCAGTTTTACGCTGAGTCAAGAGACCCAGTACTTC; CDR3: CASSFTLSQETQYF
J: TRBJ2-1; V: TRBV6-6; size: NA; D: TRBD1; length: 14; DNA: TGTGCCAGCAGGGGATCGACAGGGGAGGATGAGCAGTTCTTC; CDR3: CASRGSTGEDEQFF
J: TRBJ1-1; V: TRBV2; size: NA; D: NA; length: 15; DNA: TGTGCCAGCAGGGCGGCCGGCAGGGTGAACACTGAAGCTTTCTTT; CDR3: CASRAAGRVNTEAFF
J: TRBJ2-4; V: TRBV18; size: few; D: TRBD2; length: 19; DNA: TGTGCCAGCTCATCGACTAGCGGAACTAATAAACTAGCCAAAAACATTCAGTACTTC; CDR3: CASSSTSGTNKLAKNIQYF
J: TRBJ1-1; V: TRBV11-2; size: NA; D: NA; length: 15; DNA: TGTGCCAGCAGCTTAGTGGTACAGCTGAACACTGAAGCTTTCTTT; CDR3: CASSLVVQLNTEAFF
J: TRBJ2-3; V: TRBV9; size: NA; D: TRBD2; length: 16; DNA: TGTGCCAGCAGCGTAGACCCTAGCGGGTATACAGATACGCAGTATTTT; CDR3: CASSVDPSGYTDTQYF
J: TRBJ2-5; V: TRBV28; size: NA; D: TRBD1; length: 14; DNA: TGTGCCAGCAGGAGGGACAGGAACCCAGAGACCCAGTACTTC; CDR3: CASRRDRNPETQYF
J: TRBJ1-1; V: TRBV11-3; size: NA; D: NA; length: 15; DNA: TGTGCCAGCAGCTTAGACCCAGATCCCAACACTGAAGCTTTCTTT; CDR3: CASSLDPDPNTEAFF
J: TRBJ1-6; V: TRBV27; size: NA; D: TRBD1; length: 15; DNA: TGTGCCAGCAGTCCTAACAGGGGTCCCAATTCACCCCTCCACTTT; CDR3: CASSPNRGPNSPLHF
J: TRBJ2-1; V: TRBV5-1; size: NA; D: TRBD2; length: 16; DNA: TGCGCCAGCAGCTTCGGACTAGCCGCCGGAAATGTTGAGCAGTTCTTC; CDR3: CASSFGLAAGNVEQFF
J: TRBJ2-2; V: TRBV5-1; size: few; D: TRBD1; length: 13; DNA: TGCGCCAGCAACCTAGACAGGGCAGGGGAGCTGTTTTTT; CDR3: CASNLDRAGELFF
J: TRBJ1-2; V: TRBV28; size: few; D: NA; length: 13; DNA: TGTGCCAGCAGCCCTAGTTGGAACTATGGCTACACCTTC; CDR3: CASSPSWNYGYTF
J: TRBJ1-1; V: TRBV5-1; size: NA; D: NA; length: 15; DNA: TGCGCCAGCAGATCCGACGGGATGAGGAGCACTGAAGCTTTCTTT; CDR3: CASRSDGMRSTEAFF
J: TRBJ1-1; V: TRBV5-1; size: NA; D: TRBD1; length: 14; DNA: TGCGCCAGCAGCTTGGCCGGACAGGGAGGTGAAGCTTTCTTT; CDR3: CASSLAGQGGEAFF
J: TRBJ1-3; V: TRBV7-2; size: NA; D: NA; length: 15; DNA: TGTGCCAGCAGCTTACCAGGGGTTCCTGGAAACACCATATATTTT; CDR3: CASSLPGVPGNTIYF
J: TRBJ2-3; V: TRBV6-5; size: NA; D: TRBD2; length: 14; DNA: TGTGCCAGCAGTAACGGACTAGAATCCGGTACGCAGTATTTT; CDR3: CASSNGLESGTQYF
J: TRBJ1-1; V: TRBV5-1; size: NA; D: TRBD1; length: 14; DNA: TGCGCCAGCAGCTTGGCAGGGGGCCCGGCTGAAGCTTTCTTT; CDR3: CASSLAGGPAEAFF
J: TRBJ1-2; V: TRBV7-3; size: NA; D: NA; length: 13; DNA: TGTGCCAGCAGCTCTTGGGAGACCTTGGGGTACACCTTC; CDR3: CASSSWETLGYTF
J: TRBJ1-5; V: TRBV19; size: NA; D: NA; length: 18; DNA: TGTGCCAGTAGTATAGATCGGCAGGGGATCTATAGCAATCAGCCCCAGCATTTT; CDR3: CASSIDRQGIYSNQPQHF
J: TRBJ1-4; V: TRBV11-2; size: NA; D: TRBD1; length: 11; DNA: TGTGCCAGCAGCTTGGGGACAGAACTGTTTTTT; CDR3: CASSLGTELFF